A single sample gave rise to the 32 T cell receptor beta chains below, sequenced in a study of cytomegalovirus exposure and HLA in healthy donors. The PCR contained 60 Vbeta and 13 Jbeta primers. Using immunoSEQ multiplex PCR, the repertoire was profiled, and TCRdb retains in-frame clones only, with some absent. The sample carries 140,000 or so clones, about three fifths recorded once. The source material was PBMCs. The receptors derive from a male donor in good health and CMV-seronegative.

This clone has a handful of counts. V gene TRBV7-9 combines with J gene TRBJ1-6; TRBD1 might be the D (5 bases). This CDR3 spans 15 amino acids. Trimming stripped 5 bases from V and 1 base from J, with 9 bases between. Per the germline V gene, CDR1 is SEHNR and CDR2 is FQNEAQ (reference sequence). Here the CDR3 reads CASSPKGSYNSPLHF. As DNA, the CDR3 is TGTGCCAGCAGCCCCAAGGGGTCCTATAATTCACCCCTCCACTTT. Full variable domain (remainder filled in from reference TRBV7-9 and TRBJ1-6): DTGVSQNPRHKITKRGQNVTFRCDPISEHNRLYWYRQTLGQGPEFLTYFQNEAQLEKSRLLSDRFSAERPKGSFSTLEIQRTEQGDSAMYLCASSPKGSYNSPLHFGNGTRLTVT.

The J gene is TRBJ2-5, the V gene TRBV6-5, with D maybe TRBD2 (6 bases). V lost 4 bases, J lost 2 bases, and 17 bases lay in between. The germline CDR1 and CDR2 sequences are MNHEY and SVGAGI. The CDR3 sequence is 16 residues long. The CDR3 protein is CASSSLGGDVQETQYF. As DNA, the CDR3 is TGTGCCAGCAGTTCCCTCGGCGGGGACGTTCAAGAGACCCAGTACTTC.

The V call is TRBV2, the J call TRBJ2-1; weak D call: TRBD2 (6 bases). V was trimmed by 6 bases and J by 0 bases, leaving 9 bases between them. CDR3 length: 14 amino acids. The germline gives CDR1 SNHLY, CDR2 FYNNEI. This chain's CDR3 is CASRRDGSYNEQFF. Written as DNA, the CDR3 is TGTGCCAGCAGGCGGGACGGCTCCTACAATGAGCAGTTCTTC.

This rearrangement joins TRBV2 to TRBJ2-7; TRBD2 agrees at 7 bases. Germline assignment: CDR1 SNHLY and CDR2 FYNNEI. The CDR3 has 17 amino acids. Trimming removed 3 bases from V and 3 bases from J; junction bases left unmatched: 14. CDR3 coding DNA: TGTGCCAGCAGTGATAGGGCGGTTAGGCGGGGGATCTACGAGCAGTACTTC. This sequence encodes CASSDRAVRRGIYEQYF.

This chain links TRBV6-1 with TRBJ2-7, with TRBD1 matching over 11 bases. This CDR3 has 14 amino acids. The ends lost 6 bases at V and 4 bases at J; junction bases unmatched: 5. Germline V lookup: CDR1 MNHNS, CDR2 SASEGT. The CDR3 DNA is TGTGCCAGCAGGGGACAGGGGGGAATTTACGAGCAGTACTTC. Translated, it gives CASRGQGGIYEQYF.

The chain links TRBV6-5 to TRBJ2-3; the D gene is possibly TRBD2 (6 bases). Germline loops: CDR1 MNHEY, CDR2 SVGAGI. Trimming shortened V by 8 bases and J by 2 bases, and 17 bases separated the two germline ends. CDR3 size: 15 residues. Here the CDR3 DNA reads TGTGCCAGCGGCCCTGCGGGGACCTTCACAGATACGCAGTATTTT. Its protein is CASGPAGTFTDTQYF.

The chain recombines TRBV30 with TRBJ2-2; 10 bases match TRBD1. Germline CDR1 is GTSNPN and CDR2 is SVGIG (reference sequence). The junction had 6 bases not matched to a gene; V was cut back by 2 bases and J by 6 bases. This CDR3 has 15 residues. CDR3 in DNA: TGTGCCTGGAGTCTCTTTGGGACAGGGGCCGGGGAGCTGTTTTTT. It is translated as CAWSLFGTGAGELFF.

The V gene is TRBV7-3, the J gene TRBJ2-1; 13 bases line up with TRBD2. Germline CDR1 reads SGHTA; CDR2 reads FQGTGA. The trim removed 5 bases at V and 10 bases at J, leaving 11 bases unmatched. The CDR3 is 16 amino acids. In nucleotides, the CDR3 is TGTGCCAGCAGCCGCCTACTAGCGGGGGGGTCAGGGGAGCAGTTCTTC. It specifies CASSRLLAGGSGEQFF.

This clone was detected only a few times. The chain is built from TRBV10-2 and TRBJ1-5; no clear D gene. CDR1 is WSHSY and CDR2 is SAAADI in the germline V gene. Between the trimmed V and J ends, which lost 2 bases and 5 bases, there was a span of 7 bases. CDR3 length: 13 residues. In DNA, the CDR3 is TGCGCCAGCAGTGAGGGTCGGTATCAGCCCCAGCATTTT. Translating it yields CASSEGRYQPQHF.

The table lists this clone with a few counts. The chain links TRBV15 to TRBJ1-1; weak D call: TRBD1 (5 bases). Germline loops: CDR1 LNHNV, CDR2 YYDKDF (reference sequence). This CDR3 has 14 amino acids. Deletions cut 0 bases from V and 11 bases from J, with 16 bases between. CDR3 region: CATSRDSGGWMAFF. The CDR3 nucleotides are TGTGCCACCAGCAGAGATTCCGGGGGTTGGATGGCTTTCTTT.

A few counts support this clone. The rearrangement uses TRBV11-3 and TRBJ2-3; D possibly corresponds to TRBD2 (6 bases). The length of the CDR3 is 15 residues. V shed 2 bases and J shed 0 bases, with 9 bases lying between them. Germline assignment: CDR1 SGHNT and CDR2 YENEEA. The CDR3 region is CASSLMGGSTDTQYF. The CDR3, as DNA: TGTGCCAGCAGCTTAATGGGAGGTAGCACAGATACGCAGTATTTT.

This clone was counted only a few times. This chain connects TRBV2 to TRBJ1-2; 7 bases fit TRBD1. The germline V gene has CDR1 SNHLY and CDR2 FYNNEI. Losses at the gene ends were 1 base for V and 4 bases for J; bases not matched to a gene: 6. The CDR3 runs to 15 residues. The CDR3 protein is CASSEVGGPIYGYTF. Written as DNA, the CDR3 is TGTGCCAGCAGTGAAGTAGGGGGCCCAATCTATGGCTACACCTTC.

This sequence joins TRBV15 and TRBJ2-7; D may be TRBD1 (5 bases). Per the germline V gene, CDR1 is LNHNV and CDR2 is YYDKDF (reference sequence). Trimming shortened V by 3 bases and J by 0 bases, and 18 bases separated the two germline ends. The CDR3 runs to 17 residues. The CDR3 DNA follows: TGTGCCACCAGCAGCGGGCCCGACGACAGAAGCTCCTACGAGCAGTACTTC. It translates to CATSSGPDDRSSYEQYF.

In the case of this clone: Other DNA sequences from this sample encode an identical CDR3 as well. V and J are TRBV30 and TRBJ2-7; TRBD2 agrees at 8 bases. The V gene's germline CDR1 is GTSNPN and CDR2 SVGIG (reference sequence). The CDR3 is 12 residues long. With V trimmed by 4 bases and J by 4 bases, 3 bases remained unmatched. DNA for the CDR3: TGTGCCTGGACGGGGGGGACGTACGAGCAGTACTTC. Translating it yields CAWTGGTYEQYF. The full variable domain, with the rest looked up from reference TRBV30 and TRBJ2-7, is SQTIHQWPATLVQPVGSPLSLECTVEGTSNPNLYWYRQAAGRGLQLLFYSVGIGQISSEVPQNLSASRPQDRQFILSSKKLLLSDSGFYLCAWTGGTYEQYFGPGTRLTVT.

The V and J genes are TRBV7-9 and TRBJ1-2, with 9 bases matching TRBD1. CDR3 size: 15 residues. The V gene end was trimmed by 1 base and the J gene end by 7 bases; junction bases not matched to a gene: 7. Looked up from germline, CDR1 is SEHNR and CDR2 is FQNEAQ (reference sequence). CDR3 amino acids: CASSLVGQGYGGYTF. The CDR3 DNA reads as TGTGCCAGCAGCTTAGTCGGACAGGGGTATGGTGGCTACACCTTC.

J is TRBJ1-4 and V is TRBV28; 7 nucleotides align to TRBD1. Germline values: CDR1 MDHEN, CDR2 SYDVKM. This CDR3 spans 16 amino acids. V lost 6 bases and J lost 4; bases outside the gene matches: 11. Here the CDR3 reads CASSTAYRGNNEKLFF. The CDR3 bases are TGTGCCAGCAGCACAGCCTACAGGGGCAATAATGAAAAACTGTTTTTT.

The V call is TRBV27, the J call TRBJ2-7; 8 bases agree with TRBD1. Trimming cost V 7 bases and J 0 bases; bases outside gene matches: 5. This CDR3 contains 14 residues. The germline V gene encodes CDR1 MNHEY and CDR2 SMNVEV (reference sequence). The CDR3 spells CASKGQGSSYEQYF. The CDR3, as DNA: TGTGCCAGCAAAGGACAGGGAAGCTCCTACGAGCAGTACTTC.

The CDR3 loop reads CASSNTGRVGEQFF. Here the CDR3 DNA reads TGCGCCAGCAGCAATACAGGGCGAGTAGGTGAGCAGTTCTTC. This chain joins TRBV4-3 and TRBJ2-1, with D perhaps TRBD1 (6 bases). The CDR3 totals 14 residues. Deletions cut 5 bases from V and 9 bases from J, with 17 bases between. Germline V gene lookup returns CDR1 LGHNA and CDR2 YSLEER.

This clone was observed a handful of times. V gene TRBV7-3 combines with J gene TRBJ1-1; D is uncertain. CDR1 and CDR2 from the germline V gene are SGHTA and FQGTGA. CDR3 length: 14 residues. V was trimmed by 1 base and J by 4 bases, leaving 10 bases between them. CDR3 nucleotides: TGTGCCAGCAGCTTAAGAGGCGACGGCACTGAAGCTTTCTTT. Translated: CASSLRGDGTEAFF.

This sequence joins TRBV6-6 and TRBJ2-7, with 7 nucleotides matching TRBD1. V dropped 0 bases and J dropped 2; count of bases not matched to a gene: 1. Germline V gene data show CDR1 as MNHNY and CDR2 as SVGAGI (reference sequence). The CDR3 loop spans 14 amino acids. The DNA for the CDR3 is TGTGCCAGCAGTTACTCGGGACAGCCCTACGAGCAGTACTTC. It translates to CASSYSGQPYEQYF.

This chain connects TRBV6-5 to TRBJ1-5, with 7 positions matching TRBD1. This CDR3 is built from 14 residues. V gave up 6 bases and J gave up 3 bases; unmatched junction bases: 5. CDR1 MNHEY and CDR2 SVGAGI come from the germline V gene. The CDR3 protein is CASRGGGFNQPQHF. The DNA for the CDR3 is TGTGCCAGCAGAGGGGGCGGATTCAATCAGCCCCAGCATTTT.

The chain employs TRBV5-6 and TRBJ2-5; TRBD1 matches at 9 bases. J lost 4 bases, V lost 0 bases, and 7 bases had no gene match. The CDR3 is 16 amino acids. The germline gives CDR1 SGHDT, CDR2 YYEEEE. The CDR3 loop is CASSLVVTGGAETQYF. The CDR3 DNA sequence: TGTGCCAGCAGCTTGGTTGTGACAGGGGGAGCAGAGACCCAGTACTTC. The complete variable domain, with remaining parts taken from reference TRBV5-6 and TRBJ2-5, reads DAGVTQSPTHLIKTRGQQVTLRCSPKSGHDTVSWYQQALGQGPQFIFQYYEEEERQRGNFPDRFSGHQFPNYSSELNVNALLLGDSALYLCASSLVVTGGAETQYFGPGTRLLVL.

J is TRBJ2-3 and V is TRBV7-8; maybe TRBD1 (6 bases). The CDR3 has 17 residues. The germline V and J ends were trimmed by 2 bases and 6 bases, with 21 bases remaining between them. Germline V gene sequence: CDR1 SGHVS, CDR2 FQNEAQ. The CDR3 protein is CASSLRQGIGSYDTQYF. The CDR3 coding sequence is TGTGCCAGCAGCTTAAGGCAGGGGATAGGGAGTTACGATACGCAGTATTTT.

A single count supports this clone. The chain employs TRBV5-1 and TRBJ1-5; 7 bases align to TRBD1. Per the germline V gene, CDR1 is SGHRS and CDR2 is YFSETQ. The CDR3 runs 14 residues. Losses at the gene ends were 4 bases for V and 4 bases for J; bases not matched to a gene: 5. CDR3 loop: CASSAGQSNQPQHF. The CDR3 DNA follows: TGCGCCAGCAGCGCGGGACAGAGTAATCAGCCCCAGCATTTT.

This chain connects TRBV5-1 to TRBJ1-1; D is ambiguous. Trimming removed 0 bases from V and 1 base from J, with 7 bases in between. CDR1 and CDR2 from the germline V gene are SGHRS and YFSETQ. CDR3 size: 14 residues. The chain's CDR3 is CASSLASPNTEAFF. The DNA for the CDR3 is TGCGCCAGCAGCTTGGCCTCCCCGAACACTGAAGCTTTCTTT.

This clone showed up just a few times. The CDR3 here is CASRAGLYTGELFF. Here the CDR3 DNA reads TGTGCCAGCAGAGCAGGGTTATACACCGGGGAGCTGTTTTTT. The rearrangement links TRBV6-1 to TRBJ2-2, with a tentative D call TRBD1 (5 bases). The CDR3 totals 14 residues. Germline V CDR1 and CDR2: MNHNS, SASEGT. Trimming removed 6 bases at V and 3 bases at J, with 11 bases between.

The chain joins TRBV5-1 to TRBJ2-3, with a tentative D call TRBD1 (6 bases). In germline, CDR1 is SGHRS, CDR2 YFSETQ. This CDR3 has 16 amino acids. V lost 4 bases and J 6 bases, leaving 21 bases between the germline ends. The CDR3 nucleotides read TGCGCCAGCAGCCTACTTGGGGGCGCAATTAGGGATACGCAGTATTTT. It yields the protein CASSLLGGAIRDTQYF.

The chain recombines TRBV6-1 with TRBJ2-5; D is possibly TRBD1 (5 bases). The last part of the DNA fits TRBJ2-7 better; the J call may be wrong. CDR3 length equals 14 residues. CDR1 is MNHNS and CDR2 is SASEGT in the germline V gene. CDR3 bases: TGTGCCAGCAGTGAGACAGACTCGAGGAACGAGCAGTACTTC. Its translation: CASSETDSRNEQYF.

The rearrangement links TRBV4-3 to TRBJ1-2; no firm D call. This CDR3 is 13 amino acids long. The germline V gene encodes CDR1 LGHNA and CDR2 YSLEER. V gave up 0 bases and J gave up 7 bases, with 9 bases separating them. The CDR3 region is CASSQDLTAGYTF. The CDR3 DNA reads as TGCGCCAGCAGCCAAGATCTAACAGCTGGCTACACCTTC.

This clone was seen a handful of times. The rearrangement links TRBV6-1 to TRBJ2-5; a weak D match, TRBD1 (6 bases). CDR3 length: 14 residues. Trimming cost V 5 bases and J 3 bases, with 13 bases left between them. Germline V gives CDR1 MNHNS, CDR2 SASEGT. CDR3 DNA: TGTGCCAGCAGTTGGTCGGACAGAAAAGAGACCCAGTACTTC. Translating gives CASSWSDRKETQYF.

V is TRBV10-1 and J is TRBJ2-7, with 8 bases aligning to TRBD1. The V gene's germline CDR1 is WNHNN and CDR2 SYGVQD (reference sequence). The CDR3 runs 17 residues. V trimming: 7 bases; J trimming: 0 bases; junction bases outside the gene matches: 14. The chain's CDR3 is CASKARQGIFSSYEQYF. The CDR3 DNA is TGCGCCAGCAAGGCCCGACAGGGGATCTTCAGCTCCTACGAGCAGTACTTC.

The chain carries TRBV29-1 and TRBJ2-1; 10 nucleotides line up with TRBD1. The CDR3 has 14 amino acids. The germline CDR1 and CDR2 sequences are SQVTM and ANQGSEA. J was trimmed by 0 bases and V by 7 bases; bases with no gene match: 3. CDR3 sequence: CSARTGGSYNEQFF. CDR3 coding DNA: TGCAGCGCTCGGACAGGGGGCTCCTACAATGAGCAGTTCTTC.